These 16 T cell receptor beta chains originate from one sample sequenced in a study of cytomegalovirus exposure and HLA in healthy donors. The PCR had 60 Vbeta and 13 Jbeta primers. Clones were read by immunoSEQ multiplex PCR, and TCRdb kept only the in-frame ones, dropping some. Here the sample spans roughly 120,000 clones, more than 75% being singletons. Input material: PBMCs. These receptors all stem from a middle-aged man in good health and CMV-seronegative.

There are a few counts of this clone. The chain is built from TRBV13 and TRBJ1-1; 7 bases agree with TRBD1. The CDR3 spans 13 residues. V lost 5 bases and J lost 12; bases outside the gene matches: 12. The germline V gene encodes CDR1 PRHDT and CDR2 FYEKMQ (reference sequence). The CDR3 is CASSGQGDFRPFF. The CDR3 DNA follows: TGTGCCAGCAGCGGCCAGGGGGATTTCAGACCTTTCTTT.

V and J are TRBV7-4 and TRBJ2-7; D possibly corresponds to TRBD1 (6 bases). V was clipped by 5 bases and J by 5 bases, with 19 bases between them. The CDR3 extends over 15 amino acids. CDR1 and CDR2 from the germline V gene are SGHVT and SQSDAQ. Here the CDR3 reads CASSPDAGVRHEQYF. CDR3 in DNA: TGTGCCAGCAGCCCCGACGCAGGGGTGCGCCACGAGCAGTACTTC.

This chain uses TRBV5-1 with TRBJ2-5, with a possible D match to TRBD2 (5 bases). CDR3 size: 14 residues. The germline V gene encodes CDR1 SGHRS and CDR2 YFSETQ. The ends were cut back, 4 bases at V and 2 bases at J, with 12 bases in the middle. The CDR3 coding sequence is TGCGCCAGCAGCATGAGGACTCCTCAAGAGACCCAGTACTTC. Its translation is CASSMRTPQETQYF.

The chain carries TRBV19 and TRBJ1-1, with D perhaps matching TRBD1 (6 bases). Trimming took off 1 base at V and 1 base at J, with 7 bases between the two ends. The CDR3 runs 14 residues. Looked up from germline, CDR1 is LNHDA and CDR2 is SQIVND (reference sequence). CDR3 residues: CASSIVRGNTEAFF. The CDR3 bases are TGTGCCAGTAGTATAGTCAGGGGGAACACTGAAGCTTTCTTT.

The rearrangement uses TRBV18 and TRBJ1-2; 8 bases match TRBD1. The J segment lost 0 bases and the V segment lost 3 bases, leaving 3 bases of the junction unmatched. Per germline, CDR1 KGHSH and CDR2 LQKENI. CDR3 length: 15 amino acids. CDR3 coding DNA: TGTGCCAGCTCACCCGGGACAGGAGCTAACTATGGCTACACCTTC. It specifies CASSPGTGANYGYTF.

This sequence joins TRBV5-1 and TRBJ2-7; TRBD2 matches 11 bases. The V segment lost 4 bases and the J segment 6 bases; nucleotides outside the gene matches: 6. Germline V gives CDR1 SGHRS, CDR2 YFSETQ. The CDR3 sequence is 14 residues long. The CDR3 bases are TGCGCCAGCAGCCCGACTAGCGGGGCTCGCGAGCAGTACTTC. Residues: CASSPTSGAREQYF.

In its sample, this clone was seen a few times. The chain joins TRBV7-2 to TRBJ2-5; D gene unclear. This CDR3 has 13 residues. The germline V gene encodes CDR1 SGHTA and CDR2 FQGNSA. Trimming took off 5 bases at V and 4 bases at J, with 11 bases between the two ends. CDR3 in amino acids: CASSPTRRETQYF. The CDR3, as DNA: TGTGCCAGCAGCCCAACACGAAGAGAGACCCAGTACTTC. Full variable domain (outside the CDR3, taken from reference TRBV7-2 and TRBJ2-5): GAGVSQSPSNKVTEKGKDVELRCDPISGHTALYWYRQSLGQGLEFLIYFQGNSAPDKSGLPSDRFSAERTGGSVSTLTIQRTQQEDSAVYLCASSPTRRETQYFGPGTRLLVL.

The V call is TRBV9, the J call TRBJ2-1, with 8 bases that match TRBD2. The CDR3 consists of 17 residues. V dropped 0 bases and J dropped 7; count of bases not matched to a gene: 12. In germline, CDR1 is SGDLS, CDR2 YYNGEE. CDR3 in amino acids: CASSVDLSGGQVNEQFF. The CDR3 DNA sequence: TGTGCCAGCAGCGTAGACTTATCGGGGGGGCAGGTGAATGAGCAGTTCTTC.

A remark on this clone: This sample includes further DNA sequences coding for the same CDR3. V gene TRBV14 combines with J gene TRBJ1-2; perhaps TRBD1 as D (6 bases). This CDR3 is 13 amino acids long. V shed 1 base and J shed 6 bases, with 9 bases lying between them. Germline V lookup: CDR1 SGHDN, CDR2 FVKESK. This chain's CDR3 is CASSQAGVHGYTF. The CDR3 nucleotides are TGTGCCAGCAGCCAAGCAGGGGTGCATGGCTACACCTTC.

This clone showed up just a few times. This sequence joins TRBV21-1 and TRBJ2-3; the table calls TRBD2, which could not be checked here. TRBV21-1 is described as a pseudogene. The CDR3 has 14 amino acids. This CDR3 reads CASSKGAGTDTQYF. The CDR3, as DNA: TGTGCCAGCAGCAAAGGGGCGGGGACAGATACGCAGTATTTT.

The chain employs TRBV19 and TRBJ1-3, with a tentative D call TRBD1 (6 bases). The CDR3 has 15 residues. V was clipped by 11 bases and J by 4 bases, with 21 bases between them. Per the germline V gene, CDR1 is LNHDA and CDR2 is SQIVND (reference sequence). The CDR3 nucleotides are TGTGCCGCCGGGACAAACAGCTTGTGGGGAAACACCATATATTTT. Translation: CAAGTNSLWGNTIYF.

This sequence joins TRBV5-1 and TRBJ1-2; 12 nucleotides align to TRBD1. V lost 7 bases and J lost 8; bases outside the gene matches: 9. The CDR3 contains 14 residues. Germline-derived CDR1 and CDR2 are SGHRS and YFSETQ. CDR3 bases: TGCGCCAGCCGGGGACAGGGGGCCTCGGGGGGCTACACCTTC. It is translated as CASRGQGASGGYTF. The full variable domain, its missing parts supplied by reference TRBV5-1 and TRBJ1-2, is KAGVTQTPRYLIKTRGQQVTLSCSPISGHRSVSWYQQTPGQGLQFLFEYFSETQRNKGNFPGRFSGRQFSNSRSEMNVSTLELGDSALYLCASRGQGASGGYTFGSGTRLTVV.

About this clone: A read error may produce the germline difference seen at one junction end. The gene calls are TRBV5-4 and TRBJ2-6; 7 bases are a match to TRBD1. In germline, CDR1 is SGHNT, CDR2 YYREEE (reference sequence). The CDR3 is 16 amino acids. DNA of the CDR3: TGTGCCAGCAGACCGACAGGGAGCTCTGGGGCCAACGCCCTGACTTTC. It encodes CASRPTGSSGANALTF.

V usage is TRBV10-3 and J usage is TRBJ2-7; 9 bases agree with TRBD1. This CDR3 has 13 residues. CDR1 ENHRY and CDR2 SYGVKD come from the germline V gene. Trimming at V came to 9 bases and at J to 7 bases, leaving 10 bases not matched to a gene. The CDR3 bases are TGTGCCATACAGGACAGGGGATTCGGAGAGCAGTACTTC. It codes for CAIQDRGFGEQYF.

V gene TRBV6-6 combines with J gene TRBJ1-5; D is unclear. From germline, CDR1 is MNHNY and CDR2 SVGAGI (reference sequence). This CDR3 has 14 residues. V was trimmed by 2 bases and J by 4 bases, leaving 9 bases between them. The CDR3 region has the DNA TGTGCCAGCAGTTACCAAAGCCCAAATCAGCCCCAGCATTTT. Translation gives CASSYQSPNQPQHF.

The gene calls are TRBV7-2 and TRBJ1-5; 10 bases are shared with TRBD1. Germline V CDR1 and CDR2: SGHTA, FQGNSA. V lost 4 bases to trimming and J lost 10 bases; unmatched junction nucleotides: 4. This CDR3 contains 13 residues. The CDR3 nucleotides are TGTGCCAGCAGCTCGGGACAGGGGAGCCCCCAGCATTTT. Its translation: CASSSGQGSPQHF.